This T cell receptor beta chain was found in a study of identical twins (dated by TCRdb to about 2016). With respect to the entire study: To test whether fetal clonotypes persist, this study deep-sequenced TCR alpha and beta repertoires from monozygotic twins, from unrelated adults of various ages, and from cord blood. Replicate twin experiments were performed at different times using different library preparation protocols to rule out contamination. Points the paper makes about the study in general: In beta out-of-frame sequences, excess twin sharing was weaker, because having fewer shared sequences lowered the signal-to-noise ratio. Invariant T cells such as MAIT and iNKT could partly confound zero-insertion analyses, though diverse VJ usage argued against this for most clonotypes. Fewer insertions were carried by abundant cord blood beta clonotypes; a weaker similar trend was observed in young adult naive repertoires, while no such trend was observed in memory repertoires. Compared with coincidental sharing between unrelated individuals, an excess of low generation-probability sequences was observed among out-of-frame TCR alpha sequences shared between twins. Because the same donors could not be followed over many years, the conclusions relied on cross-sectional statistical analysis. In monozygotic twins, out-of-frame TCR alpha sharing was systematically underestimated by recombination models, although the models agreed with sharing between unrelated individuals.

About this clonotype: No antigen is known for it. No much larger clonotype is one base removed from it; base qualities were not supplied.

Only healthy Caucasian donors were included. The twin cohort comprised three pairs of female monozygotic twins, all aged roughly 18 to 29 years. Positive isolation kits from Invitrogen were used to isolate the CD4+ and CD8+ T cell populations. The library relied on 5' RACE. Sequencer: Illumina HiSeq 2000. A universal primer binding site was introduced by template switching, and a unique molecular identifier was present in the final cDNA, enabling accurate counting of TCR cDNA molecules. First-strand cDNA for TCR alpha and beta chains was synthesized from specific primers in the conserved constant-segment region. To control for contamination, each cDNA library was double barcoded with a SMART-Mk sample barcode plus Illumina barcodes. TruSeq adapter sequences, together with Illumina sample barcodes, were added in two successive PCR steps. TCR alpha and beta cDNA libraries were sequenced on the Illumina HiSeq platform with custom primers. Processing in the source paper ran as follows. Raw reads were processed with MiGEC to extract unique molecular identifiers, and MiXCR was used to determine CDR3 positions. For each individual, recombination models were inferred using an EM algorithm with the repgenHMM and IGoR tools. Shared clonotype analysis was performed with the tcR package in R, normalizing sharing by the product of cloneset sizes. To study raw recombination without the effects of thymic and clonal selection, out-of-frame nonproductive sequences were analyzed. In TCRdb, the public reads were trimmed at Q25 with fastp and aligned with MiXCR, with productive beta chains retained. Merged by CDR3 protein, the rows form single entries marked with the most common genes and DNA. The V and J calls were determined by TCRdb, not by the authors. The sample table records a few hundred thousand distinct CDR3 sequences; 14% of these occur just once. Approximately 0.98% of the sample is in the top ten clones.

These sequences were also reported in another study, on yellow fever vaccine responses in identical twins. As the second publication notes: According to the authors, the vaccine-induced T cell response in identical twins seemed to be partly convergent and partly specific to each individual. In identical twins, the study followed T cell clones that responded to the vaccine with precision.

The sequenced sample was CD4+ T cells sorted from blood. The clonotype comes from a woman younger than 30 in good health.

CDR3 reads: CASQPTSGYTGELFF. The DNA is TGCGCCAGCCAACCGACTAGCGGATACACCGGGGAGCTGTTTTTT. Recombination linked TRBV5-1 to TRBJ2-2, with 9 central nucleotides matching TRBD2. Looking up the germline V gene yields CDR1 SGHRS and CDR2 YFSETQ. The CDR3 covers 15 residues, taking in both the cysteine and the phenylalanine. Only the CDR3 DNA stays, 45 bases, in frame from base 1. V has 7 bases trimmed and J has 3 bases trimmed; junction bases matching no gene number 7.